A selection of T cell receptor beta chains follows, all from one sample in a study of CD8 T cells in ankylosing spondylitis. A single record per CDR3 protein comes from TCRdb applying MiXCR to the 5' RACE reads. This sample carries about 390,000 distinct CDR3 sequences, around 20% of them seen once, and the ten largest clones take 16%. Material: blood, either unsorted or a sorted T cell fraction (not recorded which). These receptor sequences come from a male donor with ankylosing spondylitis. CDR3s include the opening cysteine and the closing phenylalanine or tryptophan. Each record gives: J gene, D gene, clone size, V gene, CDR3 protein, CDR3 DNA. D genes are given only for firm matches. Clone size appears in some rows only: once, few, many, or a class for an expanded clone.

J: TRBJ2-1
D: .
size: .
V: TRBV10-3
CDR3: CAISDGRPGNEQFF
DNA: TGTGCCATCAGTGATGGTCGTCCCGGCAATGAGCAGTTCTTC

J: TRBJ1-1
D: .
size: few
V: TRBV20-1
CDR3: CSARGFSGKTEAFF
DNA: TGCAGTGCTAGAGGGTTTTCAGGGAAAACTGAAGCTTTCTTT

J: TRBJ2-5
D: .
size: .
V: TRBV9
CDR3: CASSPEGVEETQYF
DNA: TGTGCCAGCAGCCCCGAAGGGGTCGAGGAGACCCAGTACTTC

J: TRBJ1-2
D: .
size: few
V: TRBV5-1
CDR3: CASSPGGSYYGYTF
DNA: TGCGCCAGCAGCCCGGGAGGGAGCTACTATGGCTACACCTTC

J: TRBJ2-2
D: TRBD2
size: .
V: TRBV20-1
CDR3: CSVKVGGAGELFF
DNA: TGCAGTGTTAAAGTGGGAGGGGCCGGGGAGCTGTTTTTT

J: TRBJ1-5
D: .
size: .
V: TRBV7-2
CDR3: CASSLGSGNNQPQHF
DNA: TGTGCCAGCAGCTTAGGTTCAGGTAACAATCAGCCCCAGCATTTT

J: TRBJ1-5
D: .
size: few
V: TRBV3-1
CDR3: CASSQAIGSNQPQHF
DNA: TGTGCCAGCAGCCAAGCTATAGGAAGCAATCAGCCCCAGCATTTT

J: TRBJ1-4
D: .
size: .
V: TRBV6-5
CDR3: CASSYVGTNEKLFF
DNA: TGTGCCAGCAGTTACGTGGGAACTAATGAAAAACTGTTTTTT

J: TRBJ2-1
D: .
size: few
V: TRBV11-3
CDR3: CASSLDPGYNEQFF
DNA: TGTGCCAGCAGCTTAGATCCCGGTTATAATGAGCAGTTCTTC

J: TRBJ2-1
D: TRBD2
size: .
V: TRBV11-1
CDR3: CASSLVSGDLLRYNEQFF
DNA: TGTGCCAGCAGCTTGGTTAGCGGGGATCTTCTTCGGTACAATGAGCAGTTCTTC

J: TRBJ2-1
D: TRBD1
size: .
V: TRBV6-1
CDR3: CASTPGQVNNEQFF
DNA: TGTGCCAGCACCCCGGGACAGGTTAACAATGAGCAGTTCTTC

J: TRBJ1-1
D: .
size: .
V: TRBV30
CDR3: CAWSLGDFEAFF
DNA: TGTGCCTGGAGTCTGGGGGATTTTGAAGCTTTCTTT

J: TRBJ1-3
D: .
size: .
V: TRBV5-1
CDR3: CASSLEGLPGDF
DNA: TGCGCCAGCAGCTTGGAGGGACTTCCCGGCGATTTT

J: TRBJ1-5
D: TRBD1
size: few
V: TRBV19
CDR3: CASSGTGGLNQPQHF
DNA: TGTGCCAGTAGCGGGACAGGGGGCCTAAATCAGCCCCAGCATTTT

J: TRBJ2-7
D: .
size: few
V: TRBV28
CDR3: CASSQAGSTSFEQYF
DNA: TGTGCCAGCAGTCAGGCCGGGTCCACTAGCTTCGAGCAGTACTTC